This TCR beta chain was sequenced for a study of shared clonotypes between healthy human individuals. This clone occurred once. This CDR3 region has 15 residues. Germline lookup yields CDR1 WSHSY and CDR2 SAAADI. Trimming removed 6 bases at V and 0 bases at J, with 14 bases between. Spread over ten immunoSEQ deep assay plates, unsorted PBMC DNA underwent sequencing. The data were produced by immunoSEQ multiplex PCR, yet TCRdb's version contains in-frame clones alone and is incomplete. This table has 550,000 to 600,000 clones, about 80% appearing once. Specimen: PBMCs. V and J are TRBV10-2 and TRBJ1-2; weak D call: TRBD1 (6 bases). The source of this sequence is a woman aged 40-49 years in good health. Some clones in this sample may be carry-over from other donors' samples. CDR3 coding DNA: TGCGCCAGCAGGGAGGCAGGGGAGGCTAACTATGGCTACACCTTC. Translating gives CASREAGEANYGYTF.